The text below deals with one TCR beta chain. Per the study methods: For nucleated cells, counts were estimated from reference gene primer amplification. Profiled with immunoSEQ multiplex PCR; TCRdb holds only in-frame clones, not every one. V, J and clone size are taken as reported in that table, and D and trimming were inferred from the DNA itself. The table records some 80,000 clones, roughly 76% of them present only once. The sample is drawn from a study of blood T cell repertoires in COVID-19. Study-level information: Acute and convalescent COVID-19 samples came from the United States, Italy and Spain. From T cells, B-cell-depleted T cells, or PBMCs came the material, which was cDNA or gDNA.

This clonotype originated in a woman aged 80 or over with active or convalescent COVID-19. Source material: peripheral blood.

CDR3 in DNA: TGTGCCAGCAGCACCTCCGGGACAGCCTATGGCTACACCTTC. This translates into CASSTSGTAYGYTF. V and J are TRBV9 and TRBJ1-2, with 7 bases matching TRBD1. The CDR3 sequence is 14 residues long. J lost 4 bases, V lost 4 bases, and 7 bases had no gene match. CDR1 is SGDLS, CDR2 YYNGEE, per germline.